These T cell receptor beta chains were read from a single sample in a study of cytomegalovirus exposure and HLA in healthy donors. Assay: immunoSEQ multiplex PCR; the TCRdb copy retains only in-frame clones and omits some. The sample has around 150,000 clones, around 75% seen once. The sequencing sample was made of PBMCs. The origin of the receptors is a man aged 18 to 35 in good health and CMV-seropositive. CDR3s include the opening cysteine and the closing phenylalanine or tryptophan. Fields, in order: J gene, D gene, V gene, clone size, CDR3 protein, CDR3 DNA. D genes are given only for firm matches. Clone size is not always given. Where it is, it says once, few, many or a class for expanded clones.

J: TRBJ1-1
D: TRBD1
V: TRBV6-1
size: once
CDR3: CASSTDRGGGAFF
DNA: TGTGCCAGCAGTACTGACAGGGGCGGGGGAGCTTTCTTT

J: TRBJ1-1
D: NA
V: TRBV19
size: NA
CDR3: CASSIQDSNTEAFF
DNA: TGTGCCAGTAGTATACAGGACAGTAACACTGAAGCTTTCTTT

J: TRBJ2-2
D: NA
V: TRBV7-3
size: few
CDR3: CASSPNTGELFF
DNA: TGTGCCAGCAGTCCAAACACCGGGGAGCTGTTTTTT

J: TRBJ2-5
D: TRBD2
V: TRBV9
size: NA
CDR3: CASSGASGPPETQYF
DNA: TGTGCCAGCAGCGGGGCTAGCGGGCCCCCGGAGACCCAGTACTTC

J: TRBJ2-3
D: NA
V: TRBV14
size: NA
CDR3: CASSHGVSPDTQYF
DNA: TGTGCCAGCAGCCACGGAGTAAGCCCAGATACGCAGTATTTT

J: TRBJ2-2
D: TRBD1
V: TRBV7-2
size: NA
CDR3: CASSSQNTGGLSGELFF
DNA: TGTGCCAGCAGTAGTCAGAACACAGGGGGCTTAAGCGGGGAGCTGTTTTTT

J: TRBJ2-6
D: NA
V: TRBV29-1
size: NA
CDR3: CSVAAQAQANVLTF
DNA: TGCAGCGTTGCGGCACAGGCTCAGGCCAACGTCCTGACTTTC

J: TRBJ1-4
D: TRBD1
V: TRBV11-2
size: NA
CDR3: CASSRLGQGDEKLFF
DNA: TGTGCCAGCAGCCGATTGGGACAGGGCGATGAAAAACTGTTTTTT

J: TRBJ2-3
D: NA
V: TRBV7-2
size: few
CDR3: CASSFFAGAGDTQYF
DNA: TGTGCCAGCAGCTTTTTTGCGGGGGCCGGGGATACGCAGTATTTT

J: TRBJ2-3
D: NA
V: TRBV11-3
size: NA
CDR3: CASSLDLRGGQGKRTQYF
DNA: TGTGCCAGCAGCTTAGATCTAAGAGGCGGGCAGGGGAAAAGAACGCAGTATTTT

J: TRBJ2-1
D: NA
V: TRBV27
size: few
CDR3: CASSLNWGSGSRFF
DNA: NA

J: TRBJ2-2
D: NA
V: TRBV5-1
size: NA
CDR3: CASSGTGSPGELFF
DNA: TGCGCCAGCAGCGGAACAGGGTCCCCCGGGGAGCTGTTTTTT

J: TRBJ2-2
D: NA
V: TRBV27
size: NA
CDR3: CASNQGNTGELFF
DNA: TGTGCCAGCAATCAGGGAAACACCGGGGAGCTGTTTTTT

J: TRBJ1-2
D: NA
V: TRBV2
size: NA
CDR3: CASGGTLYTGGGYTF
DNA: TGTGCCAGCGGGGGGACCCTCTACACCGGGGGTGGCTACACCTTC

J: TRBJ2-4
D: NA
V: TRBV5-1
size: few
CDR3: CASPIRENIQYF
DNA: TGCGCCAGCCCCATCCGGGAAAACATTCAGTACTTC

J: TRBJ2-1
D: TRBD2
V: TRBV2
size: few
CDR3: CASRVGLTSGYNEQFF
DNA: TGTGCCAGCAGAGTGGGACTGACTAGCGGATACAATGAGCAGTTCTTC

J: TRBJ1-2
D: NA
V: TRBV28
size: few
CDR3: CASTLGPFYGYTF
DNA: TGTGCCAGCACCCTGGGGCCTTTCTATGGCTACACCTTC

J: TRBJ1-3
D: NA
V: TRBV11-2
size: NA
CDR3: CASSFDQLGLAGNTIYF
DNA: TGTGCCAGCAGCTTTGACCAGTTAGGACTTGCTGGGAACACCATATATTTT

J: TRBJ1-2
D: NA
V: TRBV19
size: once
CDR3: CASSIVSATYGYTF
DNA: TGTGCCAGTAGTATAGTTTCCGCTACCTATGGCTACACCTTC

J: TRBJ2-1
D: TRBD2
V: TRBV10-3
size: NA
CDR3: CAISGSGKREDAYNEQFF
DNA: TGTGCCATCAGCGGTTCGGGAAAGCGGGAGGACGCCTACAATGAGCAGTTCTTC

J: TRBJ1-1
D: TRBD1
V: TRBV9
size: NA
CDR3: CASSVEGTGVTEAFF
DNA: TGTGCCAGCAGCGTAGAGGGGACAGGGGTGACTGAAGCTTTCTTT

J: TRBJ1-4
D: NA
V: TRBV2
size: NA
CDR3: CASSEKGEDEKLFF
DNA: TGTGCCAGCAGCGAAAAAGGGGAGGATGAAAAACTGTTTTTT

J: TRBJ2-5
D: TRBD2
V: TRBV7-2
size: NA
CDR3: CASSRSGGEETQYF
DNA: TGTGCCAGCAGCCGTAGCGGGGGGGAAGAGACCCAGTACTTC

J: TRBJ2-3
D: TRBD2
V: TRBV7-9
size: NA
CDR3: CASSYRMGLAGVGDTQYF
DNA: TGTGCCAGCAGCTACCGAATGGGACTAGCGGGAGTAGGAGATACGCAGTATTTT

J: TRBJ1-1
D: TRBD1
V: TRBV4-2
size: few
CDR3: CASSQTAGQGLNTEAFF
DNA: TGTGCCAGCAGTCAAACCGCCGGACAGGGGTTGAACACTGAAGCTTTCTTT

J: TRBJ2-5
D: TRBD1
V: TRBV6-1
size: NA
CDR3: CASGDRGLEETQYF
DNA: TGTGCCAGCGGAGACAGGGGGCTCGAAGAGACCCAGTACTTC

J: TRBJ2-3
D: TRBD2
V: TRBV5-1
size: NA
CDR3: CASSLEGLSDTQYF
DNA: TGCGCCAGCAGCTTGGAGGGACTATCAGATACGCAGTATTTT

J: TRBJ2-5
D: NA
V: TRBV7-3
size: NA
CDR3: CASSMTAQETQYF
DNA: TGTGCCAGCAGCATGACAGCCCAAGAGACCCAGTACTTC

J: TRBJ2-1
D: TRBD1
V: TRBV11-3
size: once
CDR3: CASSPNRGSPYNEQFF
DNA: TGTGCCAGCAGCCCAAACAGGGGTAGTCCCTACAATGAGCAGTTCTTC

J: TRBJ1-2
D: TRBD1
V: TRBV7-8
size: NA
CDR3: CASSPGRDRTYGYTF
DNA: TGTGCCAGCAGCCCAGGCCGGGACAGGACCTATGGCTACACCTTC

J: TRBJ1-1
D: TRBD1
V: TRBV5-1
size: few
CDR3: CASSLQGAANTEAFF
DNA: TGCGCCAGCAGCCTTCAGGGGGCGGCGAACACTGAAGCTTTCTTT

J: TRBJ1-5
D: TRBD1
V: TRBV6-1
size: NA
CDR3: CASRGTGGGQPQHF
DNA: TGTGCCAGCAGGGGGACAGGGGGAGGTCAGCCCCAGCATTTT

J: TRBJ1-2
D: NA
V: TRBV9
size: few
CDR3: CASSSSEGGRDGYTF
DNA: TGTGCCAGCAGCTCGAGCGAAGGGGGGAGGGATGGCTACACCTTC

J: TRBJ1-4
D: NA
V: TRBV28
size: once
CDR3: CASSFGEGRSNEKLFF
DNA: TGTGCCAGCAGTTTCGGGGAGGGCCGCTCTAATGAAAAACTGTTTTTT

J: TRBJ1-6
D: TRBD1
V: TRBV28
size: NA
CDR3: CASRLRDRDNSPLHF
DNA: TGTGCCAGCAGACTTCGGGACAGGGATAATTCACCCCTCCACTTT

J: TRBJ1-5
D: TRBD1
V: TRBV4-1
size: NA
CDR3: CASSLKPGTDINQPQHF
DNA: TGCGCCAGCAGCCTAAAACCCGGGACAGACATAAATCAGCCCCAGCATTTT

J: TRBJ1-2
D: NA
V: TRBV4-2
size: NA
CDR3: CASSPQPGRPNYGYTF
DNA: TGTGCCAGCAGCCCGCAACCTGGCAGGCCTAACTATGGCTACACCTTC

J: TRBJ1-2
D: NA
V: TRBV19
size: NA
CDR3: CASSVQGAVGYTF
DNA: TGTGCCAGTAGTGTACAGGGCGCGGTCGGCTACACCTTC

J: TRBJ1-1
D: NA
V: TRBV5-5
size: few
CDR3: CASSLATHTEAFF
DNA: TGTGCCAGCAGCTTGGCGACTCACACTGAAGCTTTCTTT

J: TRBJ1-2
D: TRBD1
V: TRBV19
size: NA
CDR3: CASSYGQGDGYTF
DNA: TGTGCCAGTAGTTACGGACAGGGGGACGGCTACACCTTC

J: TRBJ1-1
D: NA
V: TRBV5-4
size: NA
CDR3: CASSLEGTRNTEAFF
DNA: TGTGCCAGCAGCTTGGAAGGGACAAGAAACACTGAAGCTTTCTTT

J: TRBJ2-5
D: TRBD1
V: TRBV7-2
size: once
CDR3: CASSPPRVRGLEETQYF
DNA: TGTGCCAGCAGCCCCCCGAGAGTCAGGGGGCTTGAGGAGACCCAGTACTTC

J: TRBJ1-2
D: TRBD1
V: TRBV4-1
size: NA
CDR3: CASSQDGGRGDGYTF
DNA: TGCGCCAGCAGCCAAGATGGGGGCAGGGGGGATGGCTACACCTTC

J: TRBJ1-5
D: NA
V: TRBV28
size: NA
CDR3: CASSLSVGGHQPQHF
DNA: TGTGCCAGCAGTTTAAGCGTGGGGGGTCATCAGCCCCAGCATTTT

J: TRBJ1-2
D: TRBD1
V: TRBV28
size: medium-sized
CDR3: CASSHSGARGNYGYTF
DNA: TGTGCCAGCAGTCACAGCGGTGCCAGGGGGAACTATGGCTACACCTTC

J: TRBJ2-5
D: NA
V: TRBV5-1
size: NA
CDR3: CASSLNTGTETQYF
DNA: TGCGCCAGCAGCTTGAATACAGGGACAGAGACCCAGTACTTC